A selection of T cell receptor beta chains follows, all from one sample in a study of beta chain features in type 1 diabetes. This table comes from immunoSEQ multiplex PCR, and its TCRdb copy is limited to in-frame clones, with some not included. The table lists 130,000 to 150,000 clones, about 51% of them singletons. The sequencing sample was made of Tregs from blood. The receptors stem from a man aged 18 to 35 in good health. CDR3s include the opening cysteine and the closing phenylalanine or tryptophan. Fields, in order: V gene, clone size, J gene, D gene, CDR3 protein, CDR3 DNA. D genes are given only for firm matches. The size entry is marked missing in some rows and otherwise reads once, few, many or a size class.

TRBV6-6	NA	TRBJ2-7	NA	CASRGGLAESYEQYF	TGTGCCAGCAGAGGGGGGCTAGCGGAGTCCTACGAGCAGTACTTC
TRBV15	few	TRBJ2-3	TRBD2	CATSRDLAGGSSTDTQYF	TGTGCCACCAGCAGAGATCTAGCGGGAGGGTCTAGCACAGATACGCAGTATTTT
TRBV5-1	NA	TRBJ1-1	NA	CASSLGVGVTTEAFF	TGCGCCAGCAGCTTGGGTGTCGGGGTAACCACTGAAGCTTTCTTT
TRBV7-9	NA	TRBJ2-3	NA	CASSSAGTSSDTQYF	TGTGCCAGCAGCTCTGCGGGTACGAGTTCAGATACGCAGTATTTT
TRBV28	NA	TRBJ2-7	TRBD1	CASSPGTGVGREQYF	TGTGCCAGCAGTCCCGGGACAGGAGTGGGTAGGGAGCAGTACTTC
TRBV29-1	few	TRBJ2-5	TRBD1	CSVEDLRGDRPGEQYF	TGCAGCGTTGAAGACCTTAGGGGGGACAGGCCGGGGGAGCAGTACTTC
TRBV4-2	few	TRBJ1-2	TRBD1	CASSPPGQPPQGYGYTF	TGTGCCAGCAGCCCGCCGGGACAGCCCCCGCAAGGCTATGGCTACACCTTC
TRBV7-2	NA	TRBJ2-3	TRBD1	CASSLNRGTDTQYF	TGTGCCAGCAGCTTAAACAGGGGGACAGATACGCAGTATTTT
TRBV10-3	NA	TRBJ2-1	TRBD2	CAIRKGTSAGPEGYNEQFF	TGTGCCATCAGGAAAGGGACTAGCGCGGGACCCGAAGGCTACAATGAGCAGTTCTTC
TRBV19	NA	TRBJ1-2	TRBD1	CASSAGTAVGGYTF	TGTGCCAGTAGTGCCGGGACAGCCGTTGGGGGCTACACCTTC
TRBV18	NA	TRBJ1-1	TRBD1	CASSQGAGSSNTEAFF	TGTGCCAGCTCACAGGGGGCTGGGTCGTCCAACACTGAAGCTTTCTTT
TRBV28	NA	TRBJ2-1	NA	CASSVLANEQFF	TGTGCCAGCAGCGTACTAGCTAATGAGCAGTTCTTC
TRBV5-5	NA	TRBJ1-2	NA	CASSQRRGSGFYGYTF	TGTGCCAGCAGCCAGCGGCGGGGCAGCGGATTCTATGGCTACACCTTC
TRBV4-1	few	TRBJ2-1	NA	CASSHAYRAYNEQFF	TGCGCCAGCAGCCACGCCTATCGGGCCTACAATGAGCAGTTCTTC